The 2 T cell receptor beta chains listed next were all sequenced from one sample in a study of blood T cell repertoires in COVID-19 (TCRdb year 2020). Receptor amplification or capture employed the immunoSEQ multiplex PCR assay. This is the immuneACCESS table as TCRdb keeps it, with only in-frame sequences that have V and J called. A part of the clones is gone; compared with another copy, unresolved V genes explain less than half, and the rest is unexplained. This sample holds almost 250,000 clones; around 89% were observed only once. The ten largest clones capture more than 3.5% of the sample. Sequenced material: PBMCs or T cells enriched from blood (not recorded which). These receptors all stem from a woman under 40 who had recovered from COVID-19.

The genes are TRBV18 and TRBJ2-7, with TRBD2 matching over 7 bases. Germline CDR1 is KGHSH and CDR2 is LQKENI. Germline trimming cut 2 bases from V and 0 bases from J; bases unmatched to any gene: 1. This CDR3 has 14 residues. The CDR3 loop is CASSPGGSSYEQYF. CDR3 in DNA: TGTGCCAGCTCACCAGGCGGGAGCTCCTACGAGCAGTACTTC.

This clone came up once. The rearrangement links TRBV27 to TRBJ1-2; D may be TRBD1 (6 bases). The V end was cut by 3 bases, the J end by 8 bases, with 19 bases between. The germline V gene encodes CDR1 MNHEY and CDR2 SMNVEV (reference sequence). This CDR3 has 15 amino acids. In DNA, the CDR3 is TGTGCCAGCAGTTTGGGGGACGGGGGGGCGCAGGGCTACACCTTC. Translation gives CASSLGDGGAQGYTF.